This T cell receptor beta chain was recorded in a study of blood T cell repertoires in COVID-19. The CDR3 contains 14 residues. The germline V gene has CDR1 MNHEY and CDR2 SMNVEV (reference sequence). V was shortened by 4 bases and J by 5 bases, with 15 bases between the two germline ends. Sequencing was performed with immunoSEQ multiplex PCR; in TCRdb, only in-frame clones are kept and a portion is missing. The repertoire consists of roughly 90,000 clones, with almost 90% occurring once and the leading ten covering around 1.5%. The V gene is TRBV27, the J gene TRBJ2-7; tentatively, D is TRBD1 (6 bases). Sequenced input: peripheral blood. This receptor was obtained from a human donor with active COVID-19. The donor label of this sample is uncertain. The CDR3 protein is CASSSGVGIDEQYF. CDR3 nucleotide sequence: TGTGCCAGCAGTTCAGGGGTCGGGATAGACGAGCAGTACTTC.